This TCR beta chain was captured by sequencing in a study of shared clonotypes between healthy human individuals. Assay: immunoSEQ multiplex PCR; the TCRdb copy retains only in-frame clones and omits some. The table has approximately 2,300,000 clones, about nine tenths seen once. The CDR3 has 11 amino acids. In germline, CDR1 is SNHLY, CDR2 FYNNEI. The V end was cut by 5 bases, the J end by 6 bases, with 7 bases between. Sequences were obtained from naive CD4+ T cells from PBMCs. Subset meaning: CD45RA+ positively selected. The clonotype was recovered from a man aged 18 to 29 in good health. Some clones in this sample may be carry-over from other donors' samples. The chain couples TRBV2 to TRBJ1-2; no clear D. CDR3 in amino acids: CASSQRDGYTF. In DNA, the CDR3 is TGTGCCAGCAGTCAGAGGGATGGCTACACCTTC.